A single sample gave rise to the 5 T cell receptor beta chains below, sequenced in a study of shared clonotypes between healthy human individuals. Generated by immunoSEQ multiplex PCR, the TCRdb table keeps only in-frame clones and is missing some. This sample yields around 690,000 clones, of which roughly 87% are seen a single time; about 34% belongs to the top ten. The sequenced material came from memory CD8+ T cells from PBMCs. Noted subset: CD45RO+ cells pooled with CCR7-negative TemRA cells. All receptors come from a man aged 18 to 30 in good health. Some clones in this sample may be carry-over from other donors' samples.

This chain connects TRBV5-8 to TRBJ2-7; D possibly uses TRBD1 or TRBD2 (6 bases each). This CDR3 is 13 amino acids long. Looked up from germline, CDR1 is SGHTS and CDR2 is YDEGEE. The V end was cut by 1 base, the J end by 5 bases, with 10 bases between. CDR3 region: CASSLTGADEQYF. DNA of the CDR3: TGTGCCAGCAGCTTGACGGGGGCGGACGAGCAGTACTTC.

The CDR3 DNA reads TGTGCCAGCACCCATAGGGGGAGGGATACCAACTACGAGCAGTACTTC. Amino acid sequence: CASTHRGRDTNYEQYF. The chain is built from TRBV28 and TRBJ2-7; TRBD2 might be the D (7 bases). V was trimmed by 7 bases and J by 3 bases, leaving 22 bases between them. Per the germline V gene, CDR1 is MDHEN and CDR2 is SYDVKM. This CDR3 comprises 16 residues.

Details on this clone: This same CDR3 is encoded by further DNA sequences in the sample. The chain joins TRBV27 to TRBJ2-7; 7 nucleotides agree with TRBD1. The CDR3 loop spans 14 amino acids. The V segment lost 0 bases and the J segment 3 bases; nucleotides outside the gene matches: 2. Germline V lookup: CDR1 MNHEY, CDR2 SMNVEV (reference sequence). CDR3 bases: TGTGCCAGCAGTTTATCCGGGACAGACTACGAGCAGTACTTC. The encoded protein is CASSLSGTDYEQYF.

The sample holds one count of this clone. The rearrangement links TRBV15 to TRBJ1-4, with 7 bases fitting TRBD1. This CDR3 spans 16 amino acids. CDR1 and CDR2 from the germline V gene are LNHNV and YYDKDF (reference sequence). J lost 8 bases, V lost 3 bases, and 12 bases had no gene match. CDR3 residues: CATSSWGQTIEEKLFF. The CDR3, as DNA: TGTGCCACCAGCAGTTGGGGACAGACGATTGAAGAAAAACTGTTTTTT.

This sequence joins TRBV25-1 and TRBJ2-1, with 9 bases fitting TRBD1. This CDR3 is 12 amino acids long. Germline CDR1 and CDR2: MGHDK and SYGVNS. The ends lost 11 bases at V and 7 bases at J; junction bases unmatched: 6. CDR3 loop: CAAGQGRNEQFF. CDR3 DNA sequence: TGTGCCGCCGGACAGGGGAGAAATGAGCAGTTCTTC.